The TCR beta chain described here comes from a study of T cells in Graves' hyperthyroidism and ophthalmopathy. Authors of the study amplified TCR beta CDR3 regions from RNA transcripts. HTBI primers were employed in a first-round RT-PCR of the TCR CDR3. Each CDR3 protein is one row after TCRdb ran MiXCR on the multiplex PCR reads. Of around 450,000 distinct CDR3 sequences listed, roughly 15% are singletons. Graves' hyperthyroidism without ophthalmopathy progression within 18 months was termed stable. PBMCs came from more than 8.5 ml fresh peripheral blood. This clonotype has only a few counts. Germline CDR1 reads SGHTA; CDR2 reads FQGNSA. With 4 bases removed from V and 8 bases from J, the gap between germline ends came to 12 bases. The CDR3 contains 14 residues.

This TCR was sampled from a woman under 30 with Graves' hyperthyroidism. The genes are TRBV7-2 and TRBJ1-6, with TRBD1 as a possible D gene (5 bases). Specimen: blood. CDR3 nucleotides: TGTGCCAGCAGCTCGGGACCTGTGGATTCACCCCTCCACTTT. This codes for CASSSGPVDSPLHF.